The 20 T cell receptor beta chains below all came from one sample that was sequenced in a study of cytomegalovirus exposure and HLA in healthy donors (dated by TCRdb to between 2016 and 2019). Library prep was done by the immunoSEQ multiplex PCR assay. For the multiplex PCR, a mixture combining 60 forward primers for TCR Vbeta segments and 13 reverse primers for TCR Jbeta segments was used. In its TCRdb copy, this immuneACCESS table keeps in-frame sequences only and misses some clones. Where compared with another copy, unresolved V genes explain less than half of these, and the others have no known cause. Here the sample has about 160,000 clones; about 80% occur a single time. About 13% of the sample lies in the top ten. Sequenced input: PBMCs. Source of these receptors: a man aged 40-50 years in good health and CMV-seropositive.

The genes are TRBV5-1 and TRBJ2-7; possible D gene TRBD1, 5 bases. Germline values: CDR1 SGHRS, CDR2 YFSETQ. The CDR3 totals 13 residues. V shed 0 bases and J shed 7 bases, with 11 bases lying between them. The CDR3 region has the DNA TGCGCCAGCAGCTTGGATCTAGGGGTAGAGCAGTACTTC. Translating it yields CASSLDLGVEQYF.

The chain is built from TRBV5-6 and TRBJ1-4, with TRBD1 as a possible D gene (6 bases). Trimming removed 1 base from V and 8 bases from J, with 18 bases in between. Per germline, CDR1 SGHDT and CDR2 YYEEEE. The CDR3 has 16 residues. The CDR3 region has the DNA TGTGCCAGCAGCTTGTTATTGCAGGGGTTGGAGGAAAAACTGTTTTTT. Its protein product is CASSLLLQGLEEKLFF.

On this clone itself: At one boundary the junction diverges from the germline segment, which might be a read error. DNA of the CDR3: TGCGCCAGCAGCCAAGAGGGGCGGGGGAAGGTCTTT. This gives the protein CASSQEGRGKVF. The rearrangement links TRBV4-1 to TRBJ1-1, with TRBD1 as a possible D gene (5 bases). There are 12 residues in the CDR3. The V gene's germline CDR1 is MGHRA and CDR2 YSYEKL.

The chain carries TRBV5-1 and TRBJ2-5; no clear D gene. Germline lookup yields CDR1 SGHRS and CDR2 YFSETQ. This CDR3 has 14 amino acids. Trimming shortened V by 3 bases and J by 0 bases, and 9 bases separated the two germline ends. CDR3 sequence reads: CASSSPRNQETQYF. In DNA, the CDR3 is TGCGCCAGCAGCTCGCCCAGGAACCAAGAGACCCAGTACTTC.

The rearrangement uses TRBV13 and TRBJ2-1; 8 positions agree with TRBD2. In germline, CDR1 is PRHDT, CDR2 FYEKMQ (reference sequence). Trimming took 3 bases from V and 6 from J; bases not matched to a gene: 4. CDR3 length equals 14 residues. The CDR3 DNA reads TGTGCCAGCAGCTTGGGACTAGTTAGCAATGAGCAGTTCTTC. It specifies CASSLGLVSNEQFF.

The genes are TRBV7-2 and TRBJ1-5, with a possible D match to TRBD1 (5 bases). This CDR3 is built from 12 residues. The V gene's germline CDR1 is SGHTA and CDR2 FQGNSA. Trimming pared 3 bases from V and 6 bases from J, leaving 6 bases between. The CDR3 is CASSFGGQPQHF. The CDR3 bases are TGTGCCAGCAGCTTCGGGGGTCAGCCCCAGCATTTT. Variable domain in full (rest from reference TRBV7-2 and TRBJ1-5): GAGVSQSPSNKVTEKGKDVELRCDPISGHTALYWYRQSLGQGLEFLIYFQGNSAPDKSGLPSDRFSAERTGGSVSTLTIQRTQQEDSAVYLCASSFGGQPQHFGDGTRLSIL.

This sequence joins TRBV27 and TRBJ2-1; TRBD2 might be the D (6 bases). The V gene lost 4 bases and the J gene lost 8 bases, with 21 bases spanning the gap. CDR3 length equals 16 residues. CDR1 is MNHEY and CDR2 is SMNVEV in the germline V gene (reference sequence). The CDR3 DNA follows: TGTGCCAGCAGTTCTCGGACGAGCGCGGGCGGGGATGAGCAGTTCTTC. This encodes CASSSRTSAGGDEQFF.

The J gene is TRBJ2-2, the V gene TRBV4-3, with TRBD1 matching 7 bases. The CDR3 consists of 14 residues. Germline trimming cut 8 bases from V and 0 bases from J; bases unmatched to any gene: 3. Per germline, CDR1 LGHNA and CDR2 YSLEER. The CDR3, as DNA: TGCGCCAGCTCCGGGACAGCGAACACCGGGGAGCTGTTTTTT. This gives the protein CASSGTANTGELFF.

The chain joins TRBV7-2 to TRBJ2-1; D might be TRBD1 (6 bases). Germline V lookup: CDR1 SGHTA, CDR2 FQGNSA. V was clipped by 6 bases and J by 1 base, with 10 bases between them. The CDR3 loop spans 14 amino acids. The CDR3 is CASSGRGSYNEQFF. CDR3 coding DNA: TGTGCCAGCAGTGGCAGGGGTTCCTACAATGAGCAGTTCTTC.

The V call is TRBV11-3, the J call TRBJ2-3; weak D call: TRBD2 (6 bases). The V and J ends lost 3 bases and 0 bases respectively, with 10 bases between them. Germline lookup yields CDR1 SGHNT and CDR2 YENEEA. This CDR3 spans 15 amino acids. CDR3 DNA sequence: TGTGCCAGCAGCTTTGGGCGGGGTAGCACAGATACGCAGTATTTT. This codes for CASSFGRGSTDTQYF.

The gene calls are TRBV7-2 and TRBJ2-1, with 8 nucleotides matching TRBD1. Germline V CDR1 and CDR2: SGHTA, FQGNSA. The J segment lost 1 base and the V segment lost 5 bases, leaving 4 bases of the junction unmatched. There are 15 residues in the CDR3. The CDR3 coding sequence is TGTGCCAGCAGCCAGGACAGGGATTCCTACAATGAGCAGTTCTTC. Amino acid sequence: CASSQDRDSYNEQFF.

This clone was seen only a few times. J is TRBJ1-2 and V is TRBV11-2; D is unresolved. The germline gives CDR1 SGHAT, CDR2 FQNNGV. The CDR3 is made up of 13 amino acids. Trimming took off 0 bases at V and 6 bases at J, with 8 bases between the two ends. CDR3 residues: CASSLDRLDGYTF. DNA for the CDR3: TGTGCCAGCAGCTTAGATAGACTTGATGGCTACACCTTC. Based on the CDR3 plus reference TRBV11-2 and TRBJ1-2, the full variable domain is EAGVAQSPRYKIIEKRQSVAFWCNPISGHATLYWYQQILGQGPKLLIQFQNNGVVDDSQLPKDRFSAERLKGVDSTLKIQPAKLEDSAVYLCASSLDRLDGYTFGSGTRLTVV.

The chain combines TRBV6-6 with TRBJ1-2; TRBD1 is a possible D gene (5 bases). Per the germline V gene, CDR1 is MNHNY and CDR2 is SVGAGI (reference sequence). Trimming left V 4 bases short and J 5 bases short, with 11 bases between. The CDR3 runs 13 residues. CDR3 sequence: CASSSGGEYGYTF. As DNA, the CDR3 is TGTGCCAGCAGTTCGGGGGGAGAATATGGCTACACCTTC.

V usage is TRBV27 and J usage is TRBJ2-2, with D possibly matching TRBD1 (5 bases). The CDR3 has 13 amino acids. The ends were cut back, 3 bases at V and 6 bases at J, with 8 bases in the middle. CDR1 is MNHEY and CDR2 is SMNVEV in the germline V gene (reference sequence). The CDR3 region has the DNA TGTGCCAGCAGTTTTCAGGGCGCCGGGGAGCTGTTTTTT. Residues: CASSFQGAGELFF.

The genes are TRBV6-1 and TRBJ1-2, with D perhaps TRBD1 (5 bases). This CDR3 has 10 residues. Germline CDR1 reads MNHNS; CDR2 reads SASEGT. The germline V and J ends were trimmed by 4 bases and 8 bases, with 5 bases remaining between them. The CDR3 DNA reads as TGTGCCAGCAGTGCAGGGGGCTACACCTTC. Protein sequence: CASSAGGYTF.

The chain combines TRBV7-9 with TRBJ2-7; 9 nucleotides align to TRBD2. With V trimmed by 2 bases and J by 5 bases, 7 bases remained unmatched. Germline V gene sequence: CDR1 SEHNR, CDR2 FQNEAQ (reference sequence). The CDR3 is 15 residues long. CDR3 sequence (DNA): TGTGCCAGCAGCTTACTCGCGGGAGGGATCGACGAGCAGTACTTC. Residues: CASSLLAGGIDEQYF.

The CDR3 spells CASSWGTGTNEKLFF. The DNA of the CDR3 is TGTGCCAGCAGTTGGGGGACAGGAACTAATGAAAAACTGTTTTTT. The chain carries TRBV6-5 and TRBJ1-4; TRBD1 matches 8 bases. V lost 4 bases to trimming and J lost 1 base; unmatched junction nucleotides: 2. The length of the CDR3 is 15 residues. The germline V gene encodes CDR1 MNHEY and CDR2 SVGAGI.

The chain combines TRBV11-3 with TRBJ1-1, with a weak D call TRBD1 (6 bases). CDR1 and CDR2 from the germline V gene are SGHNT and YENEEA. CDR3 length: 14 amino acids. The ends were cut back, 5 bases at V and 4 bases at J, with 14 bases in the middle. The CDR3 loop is CASSPTGYATEAFF. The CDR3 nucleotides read TGTGCCAGCAGCCCTACAGGGTATGCCACTGAAGCTTTCTTT.

In nucleotides, the CDR3 is TGTGCCAGCAGCTCAACGACAGGGGGCACCGGGGAGCTGTTTTTT. This encodes CASSSTTGGTGELFF. V gene TRBV11-2 combines with J gene TRBJ2-2; 9 bases agree with TRBD1. The CDR3 is 15 amino acids. CDR1 is SGHAT and CDR2 is FQNNGV in the germline V gene. Unmatched junction bases numbered 4, after V lost 4 bases and J lost 4 bases.

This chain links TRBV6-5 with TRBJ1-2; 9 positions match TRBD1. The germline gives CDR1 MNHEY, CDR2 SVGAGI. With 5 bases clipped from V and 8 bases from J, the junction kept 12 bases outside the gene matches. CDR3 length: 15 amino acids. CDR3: CASSPAGTGHQGYTF. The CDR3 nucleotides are TGTGCCAGCAGTCCCGCAGGGACAGGGCATCAGGGCTACACCTTC.